The 22 T cell receptor beta chains reported below all come from one sample, sequenced in a study of CD8 T cells in Susac syndrome. After extraction with the RNeasy kit, about 0.5 to 1 ug of the RNA was reverse transcribed using random hexamers. In TCRdb, the immunoSEQ multiplex PCR reads were re-called with MiXCR into one record per CDR3 protein. The repertoire consists of around 81,000 distinct CDR3 sequences, with 94% occurring once and the leading ten covering approximately 0.92%. The sample comprised CD8+ T cells from PBMCs. Every receptor here comes from a human donor with Susac syndrome.

CDR3 bases: TGTGCCAGCAGTTACTCGGACAGGGATTATGGCTACACCTTC. This encodes CASSYSDRDYGYTF. The rearrangement uses TRBV6-5 and TRBJ1-2; 8 nucleotides match TRBD1. There are 14 residues in the CDR3. Trimming at V came to 0 bases and at J to 5 bases, leaving 2 bases not matched to a gene. The V gene's germline CDR1 is MNHEY and CDR2 SVGAGI.

The J gene is TRBJ1-5, the V gene TRBV20-1; unclear D gene. V dropped 1 base and J dropped 5 bases, with 15 bases sitting between them. In germline, CDR1 is DFQATT, CDR2 SNEGSKA (reference sequence). The CDR3 spans 15 residues. The DNA of the CDR3 is TGCAGTGCTAGAGGGCTGGACGGCGTTTATCAGCCCCAGCATTTT. Translated, it gives CSARGLDGVYQPQHF.

J is TRBJ2-7 and V is TRBV12-3 or TRBV12-4; 10 nucleotides align to TRBD1. The CDR3 loop spans 14 amino acids. V was clipped by 5 bases and J by 2 bases; unmatched bases: 3. The CDR3 DNA reads as TGTGCCAGCAGTCCGGGACAGGGGACCTACGAGCAGTACTTC. Translating gives CASSPGQGTYEQYF.

V and J are TRBV2 and TRBJ2-7; TRBD1 matches at 8 bases. After removal of 8 bases from V and 5 bases from J, the junction contained 5 bases not matched to a gene. Germline values: CDR1 SNHLY, CDR2 FYNNEI. There are 12 residues in the CDR3. CDR3 loop: CASQGQVDEQYF. The CDR3 DNA sequence: TGTGCCAGCCAGGGACAGGTGGACGAGCAGTACTTC.

V usage is TRBV7-9 and J usage is TRBJ2-1; 10 bases align to TRBD2. V dropped 6 bases and J dropped 9; count of bases not matched to a gene: 11. The CDR3 runs 15 residues. Germline CDR1 SEHNR, CDR2 FQNEAQ (reference sequence). Written as DNA, the CDR3 is TGTGCCAGCAGTCGCCCAGAGCGGGAGGGACGTGAGCAGTTCTTC. The encoded protein is CASSRPEREGREQFF. The complete variable domain, with remaining parts taken from reference TRBV7-9 and TRBJ2-1, reads DTGVSQNPRHKITKRGQNVTFRCDPISEHNRLYWYRQTLGQGPEFLTYFQNEAQLEKSRLLSDRFSAERPKGSFSTLEIQRTEQGDSAMYLCASSRPEREGREQFFGPGTRLTVL.

The rearrangement uses TRBV6-6 and TRBJ2-4; D gene uncertain. The germline V and J ends were trimmed by 4 bases and 0 bases, with 13 bases remaining between them. CDR1 and CDR2 from the germline V gene are MNHNY and SVGAGI (reference sequence). The CDR3 contains 16 residues. Here the CDR3 reads CASSFKGSSAKNIQYF. Written as DNA, the CDR3 is TGTGCCAGCAGTTTTAAGGGTTCATCAGCCAAAAACATTCAGTACTTC.

The rearrangement uses TRBV5-1 and TRBJ1-6; 7 bases match TRBD1. The V segment lost 0 bases and the J segment 7 bases; nucleotides outside the gene matches: 1. Germline-derived CDR1 and CDR2 are SGHRS and YFSETQ. The CDR3 totals 14 residues. CDR3 DNA: TGCGCCAGCAGCTTGGCAGGGGGGAATTCACCCCTCCACTTT. Translating gives CASSLAGGNSPLHF.

V and J are TRBV12-5 and TRBJ1-5; 7 bases fit TRBD1. J was trimmed by 6 bases and V by 1 base; bases with no gene match: 3. CDR1 is LGHNT, CDR2 FRNRAP, per germline. The CDR3 contains 14 residues. CDR3 nucleotide sequence: TGTGCTAGTGGTTTGGGGACAGGAGTTCAGCCCCAGCATTTT. Translation: CASGLGTGVQPQHF.

The chain employs TRBV29-1 and TRBJ1-2; D not certain. The ends were cut back, 2 bases at V and 2 bases at J, with 9 bases in the middle. The CDR3 runs 13 residues. Germline V lookup: CDR1 SQVTM, CDR2 ANQGSEA. The CDR3 nucleotides are TGCAGCGTTGAAACTCAGCAGAACTATGGCTACACCTTC. Its protein is CSVETQQNYGYTF.

V gene TRBV5-6 combines with J gene TRBJ2-7; D is possibly TRBD1 (5 bases). V gave up 8 bases and J gave up 3 bases, with 18 bases separating them. Germline loops: CDR1 SGHDT, CDR2 YYEEEE. The CDR3 contains 14 residues. The chain's CDR3 is CASGDSGAYYEQYF. CDR3 coding DNA: TGTGCCAGTGGAGACAGTGGAGCTTACTACGAGCAGTACTTC.

This sequence joins TRBV15 and TRBJ2-1; no firm D call. The germline V gene has CDR1 LNHNV and CDR2 YYDKDF (reference sequence). The CDR3 contains 16 residues. Trimming cost V 0 bases and J 1 base, with 10 bases left between them. CDR3 bases: TGTGCCACCAGCAGAGACTACAGCGAATCCTACAATGAGCAGTTCTTC. Amino acids: CATSRDYSESYNEQFF. Looking up the rest from reference TRBV15 and TRBJ2-1 gives the full variable domain: DAMVIQNPRYQVTQFGKPVTLSCSQTLNHNVMYWYQQKSSQAPKLLFHYYDKDFNNEADTPDNFQSRRPNTSFCFLDIRSPGLGDTAMYLCATSRDYSESYNEQFFGPGTRLTVL.

This clonotype was picked up one time. V and J are TRBV9 and TRBJ1-4, with D tentatively TRBD1 (5 bases). The CDR3 contains 14 residues. Looked up from germline, CDR1 is SGDLS and CDR2 is YYNGEE. The germline V and J ends were trimmed by 4 bases and 7 bases, with 14 bases remaining between them. The CDR3 protein is CASSPQGLGEKLFF. For the CDR3, the DNA is TGTGCCAGCAGCCCCCAGGGATTGGGTGAAAAACTGTTTTTT.

This clonotype was seen a handful of times. The chain has TRBV4-1 and TRBJ2-5; D remains ambiguous. Germline lookup yields CDR1 MGHRA and CDR2 YSYEKL. Trimming took off 0 bases at V and 5 bases at J, with 13 bases between the two ends. CDR3 size: 15 residues. The chain's CDR3 is CASSQEEGLVETQYF. CDR3 nucleotide sequence: TGCGCCAGCAGCCAAGAAGAAGGGCTCGTGGAGACCCAGTACTTC.

The V gene is TRBV29-1, the J gene TRBJ2-7, with 7 positions matching TRBD1. Trimming took 0 bases from V and 0 from J; bases not matched to a gene: 14. The germline CDR1 and CDR2 sequences are SQVTM and ANQGSEA. The CDR3 runs to 18 residues. The CDR3 region is CSVEEFGKGTESSYEQYF. CDR3 nucleotides: TGCAGCGTTGAAGAGTTTGGGAAAGGGACAGAGAGCTCCTACGAGCAGTACTTC.

This clonotype came up once. The chain employs TRBV29-1 and TRBJ2-7, with D perhaps given as TRBD1 or TRBD2 (5 bases each). The CDR3 is 12 amino acids. CDR1 is SQVTM, CDR2 ANQGSEA, per germline. V lost 3 bases and J lost 4, with 10 bases in between. This chain's CDR3 is CSVEGVEYEQYF. The DNA of the CDR3 is TGCAGCGTTGAGGGGGTCGAGTACGAGCAGTACTTC.

The genes are TRBV7-9 and TRBJ2-3; 8 bases line up with TRBD2. CDR3 length equals 15 residues. Germline V CDR1 and CDR2: SEHNR, FQNEAQ (reference sequence). The ends lost 3 bases at V and 1 base at J; junction bases unmatched: 3. CDR3 sequence reads: CASSFPAGGTDTQYF. As DNA, the CDR3 is TGTGCCAGCAGCTTTCCAGCGGGGGGCACAGATACGCAGTATTTT.

A few counts support this clonotype. The rearrangement joins TRBV29-1 to TRBJ2-7, with TRBD2 matching 15 bases. Germline CDR1 and CDR2: SQVTM and ANQGSEA. V lost 0 bases and J lost 2; bases outside the gene matches: 8. The CDR3 loop spans 18 amino acids. The CDR3 here is CSVEDSGLAGGRAYEQYF. As DNA, the CDR3 is TGCAGCGTTGAAGATTCGGGACTAGCGGGAGGTAGGGCCTACGAGCAGTACTTC.

This clonotype turned up a few times. The chain has TRBV4-3 and TRBJ2-7; a possible D gene is TRBD2 (5 bases). Trimming shortened V by 1 base and J by 0 bases, and 10 bases separated the two germline ends. Germline lookup yields CDR1 LGHNA and CDR2 YSLEER. The CDR3 length is 15 residues. The CDR3 sequence: CASSQVGDTSYEQYF. CDR3 nucleotide sequence: TGCGCCAGCAGCCAAGTGGGAGACACCTCCTACGAGCAGTACTTC.

The rearrangement links TRBV19 to TRBJ1-6; D remains ambiguous. CDR3 length: 12 amino acids. V dropped 8 bases and J dropped 7 bases, with 9 bases sitting between them. CDR1 and CDR2 (germline): LNHDA, SQIVND (reference sequence). In nucleotides, the CDR3 is TGTGCCAGTGGGATCGGGAATTCACCCCTCCACTTT. It codes for CASGIGNSPLHF.

J is TRBJ2-1 and V is TRBV24-1; tentatively, D is TRBD1 (7 bases). The CDR3 consists of 16 residues. Looked up from germline, CDR1 is KGHDR and CDR2 is SFDVKD. V lost 3 bases to trimming and J lost 2 bases, with 13 bases between them. The CDR3 sequence: CATSDGAGGTYNEQFF. The CDR3 DNA sequence: TGTGCCACCAGTGATGGGGCAGGGGGGACCTACAATGAGCAGTTCTTC.

This rearrangement joins TRBV7-9 to TRBJ2-7; TRBD1 matches 9 bases. After removal of 5 bases from V and 7 bases from J, the junction contained 9 bases not matched to a gene. The V gene's germline CDR1 is SEHNR and CDR2 FQNEAQ (reference sequence). The CDR3 has 14 amino acids. The CDR3 nucleotides are TGTGCCAGCAGCGCCCGGACAGGGGAGTTAGAGCAGTACTTC. Its protein is CASSARTGELEQYF.

The V call is TRBV30, the J call TRBJ2-7; tentatively, D is TRBD1 or TRBD2 (8 bases each). The germline V gene encodes CDR1 GTSNPN and CDR2 SVGIG (reference sequence). This CDR3 has 19 amino acids. V shed 3 bases and J shed 7 bases, with 34 bases lying between them. The CDR3 sequence is CAWRVPGGETGQALREQYF. In DNA form, the CDR3 reads TGTGCCTGGAGAGTTCCGGGGGGGGAAACGGGACAGGCCCTGCGGGAGCAGTACTTC.